The clone carrying this T cell receptor beta chain was seen at least ten times. Its antigen remains unknown. This CDR3 spans 14 amino acids. V lost 4 bases to trimming and J lost 5 bases, with 14 bases between them. Germline V CDR1 and CDR2: SGHRS, YFSETQ. Amplified TCR beta CDR3 regions came from RNA transcripts. HTBI primers were the set used in a first-round RT-PCR of the TCR CDR3. TCRdb ran MiXCR on the multiplex PCR reads and lists one entry per CDR3 protein. The sample has 600,000 or so distinct CDR3 sequences; 13% to 15% are singletons. These data are taken from a study of T cells in Graves' hyperthyroidism and ophthalmopathy. Whole-study results and caveats: From stable hyperthyroidism, ophthalmopathy was set apart by a 13 V-J model. Among thyroid clonotypes expanded above 0.001, most also appeared in blood.

Disease lasting under 3 months, a NOSPECS grade of at least 4, and a Clinical Activity Score of at least 3 were features of the ophthalmopathy patients. PBMCs were collected from a roughly 10 ml volume of fresh peripheral blood. The specimen sequenced was blood. The chain has TRBV5-1 and TRBJ2-3, with D perhaps TRBD2 (5 bases). This receptor was identified in a woman between 18 and 29 years old with Graves' ophthalmopathy. This CDR3 reads CASSPGLRRDTQYF. CDR3 bases: TGCGCCAGCAGCCCCGGACTGCGCCGAGATACGCAGTATTTT. Full variable domain (missing parts from reference TRBV5-1 and TRBJ2-3): KAGVTQTPRYLIKTRGQQVTLSCSPISGHRSVSWYQQTPGQGLQFLFEYFSETQRNKGNFPGRFSGRQFSNSRSEMNVSTLELGDSALYLCASSPGLRRDTQYFGPGTRLTVL.